The sequence of this T cell receptor beta chain was determined in a study of T-cell reconstitution after alpha-beta-depleted transplantation in children. Germline lookup yields CDR1 DFQATT and CDR2 SNEGSKA (reference sequence). The CDR3 extends over 15 amino acids. With 6 bases clipped from V and 7 bases from J, the junction kept 9 bases outside the gene matches. Preparing the TCRbeta library involved the use of unique molecular identifiers. TCRdb reprocessed the PCR reads with MiXCR, giving one entry per CDR3 protein. The sample has around 530,000 distinct CDR3 sequences, around a third seen once; the top ten hold under 3%. In this sample, this clonotype turned up a few times.

The specimen comprised PBMCs from the stem cell graft donor, sampled from the stem cell graft. The TCR was taken from a human donor who donated a stem cell graft to a child with aplastic anemia. This chain joins TRBV20-1 and TRBJ2-1, with 13 bases fitting TRBD2. The CDR3 loop is CSAFGLAGVRNEQFF. The CDR3 coding sequence is TGCAGTGCCTTCGGACTAGCGGGAGTTAGGAATGAGCAGTTCTTC.